This TCR beta chain was retrieved from a study of cytomegalovirus exposure and HLA in healthy donors. Findings and limits, study-wide: The tendency of first-cohort TCR clusters to co-occur in the roughly 130 validation repertoires emerged from a later analysis.

CDR1 and CDR2 from the germline V gene are MNHEY and SMNVEV (reference sequence). The CDR3 consists of 16 residues. V was shortened by 2 bases and J by 7 bases, with 18 bases between the two germline ends. Measured with immunoSEQ multiplex PCR; TCRdb has only the in-frame clones, and not every one. The repertoire holds tens of thousands of clones, with 84% as singletons. Notes on this clone: Antigen unknown.

The chain is built from TRBV27 and TRBJ1-5; D is undetermined. The sequence was collected from a woman between 18 and 29 years old in good health and CMV-seropositive. Sequencing was carried out using PBMCs. CDR3 amino acids: CASSLIGVGEQQPQHF. CDR3 coding DNA: TGTGCCAGCAGTTTAATTGGGGTCGGGGAGCAGCAGCCCCAGCATTTT.